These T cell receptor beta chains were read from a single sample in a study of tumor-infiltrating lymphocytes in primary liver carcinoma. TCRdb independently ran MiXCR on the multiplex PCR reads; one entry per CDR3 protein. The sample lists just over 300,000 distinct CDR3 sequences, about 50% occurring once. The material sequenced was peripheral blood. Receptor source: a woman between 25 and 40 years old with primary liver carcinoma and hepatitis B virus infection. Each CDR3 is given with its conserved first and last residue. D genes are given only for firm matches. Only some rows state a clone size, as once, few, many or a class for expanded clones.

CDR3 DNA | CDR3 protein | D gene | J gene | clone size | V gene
TGTGCCAGCAGGCCTGGACTAGCGGGAGGTTTAGAGACCCAGTACTTC | CASRPGLAGGLETQYF | TRBD2 | TRBJ2-5 | - | TRBV6-5
TGTGCCAGCAGCTTCAGAGACGTCGCCTACAATGAGCAGTTCTTC | CASSFRDVAYNEQFF | - | TRBJ2-1 | - | TRBV5-5
TGTGCCAGCAGCACCCGGTGGGCGGGAGGTAGCGATGAGCAGTTCTTC | CASSTRWAGGSDEQFF | TRBD2 | TRBJ2-1 | many | TRBV7-9
TGTGCCAGCAGCTTTTTGGTCGGTTTAAGGAACACCGGGGAGCTGTTTTTT | CASSFLVGLRNTGELFF | - | TRBJ2-2 | few | TRBV5-6
TGCGCCAGCAGCCAAGACCGGAACAATGAGCAGTGTTTC | CASSQDRNNEQCF | - | TRBJ2-1 | - | TRBV4-1
TGTGCCAGCAGCTTGAAGGACAGGATGCACAGCTCCTACGAGCAGTACTTC | CASSLKDRMHSSYEQYF | TRBD1 | TRBJ2-7 | - | TRBV5-5
TGTGCCAGCAGTTATCCCCGGGCTCCATACGAGCAGTACTTC | CASSYPRAPYEQYF | - | TRBJ2-7 | few | TRBV28
TGCGCCAGCAGCCTGACGGACAGGGCTTACAATGAGCAGTTCTTC | CASSLTDRAYNEQFF | TRBD1 | TRBJ2-1 | many | TRBV4-1
TGTGCCAGCAGTTACTCGTTGACAGATATGAACACTGAAGCTTTCTTT | CASSYSLTDMNTEAFF | - | TRBJ1-1 | many | TRBV6-5
TGTGCCAGCAGTTTGGGGCAGGCGCCCTATGGCTACACCTTC | CASSLGQAPYGYTF | - | TRBJ1-2 | many | TRBV6-6
TGTGCCACCAGCCCCGCAGGCCGAGACGAGCAGTTCTTC | CATSPAGRDEQFF | - | TRBJ2-1 | - | TRBV24-1
TGCGCCAGCAGCCAAGACTCCCATCCAAACTACGAGCAGTACTTC | CASSQDSHPNYEQYF | - | TRBJ2-7 | many | TRBV4-3
TGTGCCAGCCTGATGGACAGGGGGCTCGGGGAGCTGTTTTTT | CASLMDRGLGELFF | TRBD1 | TRBJ2-2 | many | TRBV12-3/TRBV12-4
TGTGCCAGCAGCCATGACGCCACGAGCTCTGGAAACACCATATATTTT | CASSHDATSSGNTIYF | - | TRBJ1-3 | - | TRBV4-2
TGCGCCAGCAGCTTGCCGGGCTGGGGGACCGGGGAGCTGTTTTTT | CASSLPGWGTGELFF | - | TRBJ2-2 | - | TRBV5-1
TGTGCCAGCAGCCCCCAGCGGGGCGGGAGGAGTCCCTACGAGCAGTACTTC | CASSPQRGGRSPYEQYF | TRBD2 | TRBJ2-7 | few | TRBV7-9
TGTGCCTGGAGTTCGGGGCTATCCTACGAGCAGTACTTC | CAWSSGLSYEQYF | - | TRBJ2-7 | few | TRBV30
TGTGCCAGCAGCTTTACTAGCGGGAGGATCACCGGGGAGCTGTTTTTT | CASSFTSGRITGELFF | TRBD2 | TRBJ2-2 | - | TRBV7-9
TGTGCCAGCAGCCCCCATCGGAGCGAACTTGAGCAGTTCTTC | CASSPHRSELEQFF | - | TRBJ2-1 | many | TRBV11-2
TGTGCCAGCAGCCATCGGAGGAGCATGTACGAGCAGTACTTC | CASSHRRSMYEQYF | - | TRBJ2-7 | - | TRBV14
TGTGCCAGCAGCATGGCTTGGCTGAGTGAAAGACTGTTTTTT | CASSMAWLSERLFF | - | TRBJ1-4 | - | TRBV5-6
TGTGCCAGCGGCATGACAGGGAGCTCTGGAAACACCATATACTTT | CASGMTGSSGNTIYF | TRBD1 | TRBJ1-3 | - | TRBV11-2
TGTGCCAGCAGTCGCCGGACATCCACCAGGGAGCTGTTTTTT | CASSRRTSTRELFF | - | TRBJ2-2 | - | TRBV6-2/TRBV6-3
TGTGCCAGCAGTTACTCGAAGGCGCAGCCCCAGCATTTT | CASSYSKAQPQHF | - | TRBJ1-5 | - | TRBV6-5
TGTGCCAGCAGCCAGCGGGCCGCGGGGGAGCTGTTGTTT | CASSQRAAGELLF | TRBD2 | TRBJ2-2 | - | TRBV7-8
TGTACCAGCAGTGAAGACAGGGATTTACCCCTCCACTTT | CTSSEDRDLPLHF | TRBD1 | TRBJ1-6 | - | TRBV6-1
TGCGCCGGCAGCCAAGATTTTGACAGGGGGCGCGCCACAGGATACGAGCAGTACTTC | CAGSQDFDRGRATGYEQYF | TRBD1 | TRBJ2-7 | few | TRBV4-3
TGTAGCGCCCCGGGGACTAGCGGGGACGAGCAGTTCTTC | CSAPGTSGDEQFF | TRBD2 | TRBJ2-1 | - | TRBV29-1
TGTGCCAGCAGCCTTTCCCCCCAAGCGGGATTTACAGATACGCAGTATTTT | CASSLSPQAGFTDTQYF | TRBD2 | TRBJ2-3 | - | TRBV11-2
TGTGCCAGCAGTGCTATCGGGAGGGCCCACGAGCAGTACTTC | CASSAIGRAHEQYF | TRBD2 | TRBJ2-7 | - | TRBV12-3/TRBV12-4
TGTGCTAGCAGCCCCGACGGACTTAACTATGGCTACACCTTC | CASSPDGLNYGYTF | - | TRBJ1-2 | - | TRBV11-3
TGCGCCAGCAGCTTGCTGGAGGGACAGGGGCTCCTGGAGGGCTACACCTTC | CASSLLEGQGLLEGYTF | TRBD1 | TRBJ1-2 | few | TRBV5-1
TGTGCCAGCAGTTTCACCCAGATCTACGAGCAGTACTTC | CASSFTQIYEQYF | - | TRBJ2-7 | few | TRBV28
TGTACCAGCAGTTTTGGGACCTCCTACGAGCAGTACTTC | CTSSFGTSYEQYF | - | TRBJ2-7 | - | TRBV12-3/TRBV12-4
TGTGCCAGCCATGGAGTAGCGGGCACAGATACGCAGTATTTT | CASHGVAGTDTQYF | - | TRBJ2-3 | few | TRBV6-2/TRBV6-3
TGCGCCAGCAGACCAGCGGGAGGTCGCACAGATACGCAGTATTTT | CASRPAGGRTDTQYF | TRBD2 | TRBJ2-3 | few | TRBV10-2
TGTGCCATCAGTGTCGGTCCGGGAGGGAACACCGGGGAGCTGTTTTTT | CAISVGPGGNTGELFF | TRBD2 | TRBJ2-2 | - | TRBV10-3
TGCACCAGCAGGGGAGCTGCGGGGGAGCTGTTTTTT | CTSRGAAGELFF | - | TRBJ2-2 | - | TRBV10-2
TGCGCCAGCAGCCCGGGATTTAGCTCCTACGGGCAGTACTTC | CASSPGFSSYGQYF | - | TRBJ2-7 | once | TRBV5-1
TGTGTCAGCAGGGGAACAGGGGGTTTGAACACTGAAGCTTTCTTT | CVSRGTGGLNTEAFF | TRBD1 | TRBJ1-1 | - | TRBV12-3/TRBV12-4
TGCGCCAGCAGTTTGGAAGGGTCTGACACCGGGGTGCTGTTTTTT | CASSLEGSDTGVLFF | - | TRBJ2-2 | - | TRBV6-5
TGCGCCAGCAGCCACCGCGGACTTGGTACTACGCAGTATTTT | CASSHRGLGTTQYF | - | TRBJ2-3 | many | TRBV4-1
TGTGCCATCAGTGAGACCCTACCGCTTACGGGCTCCTACAATGAGCAGTTCTTC | CAISETLPLTGSYNEQFF | - | TRBJ2-1 | many | TRBV10-3
TGCAGCGCTCGGGACAGGGGAAGGAGTGGAGCTTTCTTT | CSARDRGRSGAFF | TRBD1 | TRBJ1-1 | - | TRBV29-1
TGTGCCAGCAGTGAAAGGGGGTCCTACGAGCAGTACTTC | CASSERGSYEQYF | - | TRBJ2-7 | few | TRBV2
TGTGCCAGCAGCCCATACTCACCCTTCCACTTT | CASSPYSPFHF | - | TRBJ1-6 | - | TRBV11-2
TGTGCCAGCAGCTTCACGCCCATAGCGGGAGGGACCACTGATACGCAGTATTTT | CASSFTPIAGGTTDTQYF | TRBD2 | TRBJ2-3 | few | TRBV7-8
TGCAGCGTTGAACAGGAGGTCTATCACAATGAGCAGTTCTTC | CSVEQEVYHNEQFF | - | TRBJ2-1 | many | TRBV29-1